The rows below give T cell receptor beta chains drawn from one sample of a study of shared clonotypes between healthy human individuals. Only in-frame clones appear in the TCRdb table, and some are missing; sequencing was by immunoSEQ multiplex PCR. The table includes approximately 700,000 clones, around 78% detected once. Material: memory CD4+ T cells sorted from blood. These receptors all stem from a woman in her thirties in good health. Each CDR3 is given with its conserved first and last residue. A D gene is named only where the DNA matches it firmly. Size values are once, few and many counts, or a class for expanded clones, and some rows have none.

D gene | clone size | J gene | V gene | CDR3 DNA | CDR3 protein
- | - | TRBJ2-7 | TRBV21-1 | TGTGCCAGCAGCAACGGCCGAACCTACGAGCAGTACTTC | CASSNGRTYEQYF
- | once | TRBJ2-7 | TRBV18 | TGTGCCAGCTCACCACGGACGGGAACCTACGAGCAGTACTTC | CASSPRTGTYEQYF
- | - | TRBJ2-5 | TRBV18 | TGTGCCAGCTCACCAGGGGGCCTTCAAGAGACCCAGTACTTC | CASSPGGLQETQYF
- | - | TRBJ2-1 | TRBV21-1 | TGTGCCAGCAGCAAACAGGATAGCGGGAGGGTCCATAGGTTCTTC | CASSKQDSGRVHRFF
TRBD2 | - | TRBJ2-3 | TRBV7-7 | TGTGCCAGCAGCTTAGGTCTAGCGGAAACAGATACGCAGTATTTT | CASSLGLAETDTQYF
TRBD2 | - | TRBJ2-7 | TRBV5-1 | TGCGCCAGCAGCCCGATTCTAGCGGGAGGGGACGAGCAGTACTTC | CASSPILAGGDEQYF
- | - | TRBJ2-1 | TRBV27 | TGTGCCAGCAGTTTATGGGTCGGGGAAAAGGGTGGTGGGAATGAGCAGTTCTTC | CASSLWVGEKGGGNEQFF
TRBD1 | - | TRBJ1-3 | TRBV30 | TGTGCCTGCCCGGACAGGACCTCTGGAAACACCATATATTTT | CACPDRTSGNTIYF
TRBD1 | - | TRBJ2-6 | TRBV19 | TGTGCCAGTAGCCGACAGGGAACTGGGGCCAACGTCCTGACTTTC | CASSRQGTGANVLTF
TRBD1 | - | TRBJ2-7 | TRBV6-1 | TGTGCCAGCACTTTCGGACAGGGAGACGAGCAGTACTTC | CASTFGQGDEQYF
- | - | TRBJ2-1 | TRBV5-8 | TGTGCCAGCAGCTTCGGTTTTGGCGGGGACCGGGGGCAGTTCTTC | CASSFGFGGDRGQFF
TRBD1 | many | TRBJ1-5 | TRBV7-6 | TGTGCCAGCAGCTGGGGACAGGGAAGCAATCAGCCCCAGCATTTT | CASSWGQGSNQPQHF
- | - | TRBJ2-4 | TRBV27 | TGTGCCAGCAGTTTCTCGAGGGCCAAAAACATTCAGTACTTC | CASSFSRAKNIQYF
TRBD2 | - | TRBJ2-7 | TRBV25-1 | TGTGCCAGCAGTGAACTAGCGGGAGCCGAGCAGTACTTC | CASSELAGAEQYF
- | - | TRBJ1-2 | TRBV5-4 | TGTGCCAGCAGCCCCCTTTGGGGAAGTAGCTATGGCTACACCTTC | CASSPLWGSSYGYTF
- | - | TRBJ1-3 | TRBV10-3 | TGTGCCATCAGTGAGGCCCTAAGCTCTGGAAACACCATATATTTT | CAISEALSSGNTIYF
- | - | TRBJ1-1 | TRBV7-6 | TGTGCCAGCAGCCGAGGGGCGGGGGCTAGAACTGAAGCTTTCTTT | CASSRGAGARTEAFF
- | many | TRBJ1-2 | TRBV29-1 | TGCAGCGTTGATGGGGGCGGAGGCTACACCTTC | CSVDGGGGYTF
- | - | TRBJ2-3 | TRBV5-4 | TGTGCCAGCAGCGCTCACCGCTCAGGGGCGTCGGAGTATTTT | CASSAHRSGASEYF
- | - | TRBJ1-4 | TRBV25-1 | TGTGCCAGCAGCCCGAGGGGCGCCGCTAATGAAAAACTGTTTTTT | CASSPRGAANEKLFF
- | - | TRBJ1-1 | TRBV5-4 | TGTGCCAGCAGTTCACAGATGAACACTGAAGCTTTCTTT | CASSSQMNTEAFF
TRBD1 | few | TRBJ2-2 | TRBV2 | TGTGCCAGCAGTGAAGCGCTTCAGGGGGCCGGGGAGCTGTTTTTT | CASSEALQGAGELFF
- | - | TRBJ1-1 | TRBV10-1 | TGCGCCAGCAGTGACAACTCGGAGTTGGCTTTCTTT | CASSDNSELAFF
TRBD1 | few | TRBJ1-2 | TRBV6-5 | TGTGCCAGCAGTTTCTCGGGACAGGGGGCGGACTATGGCTACACCTTC | CASSFSGQGADYGYTF
- | - | TRBJ1-5 | TRBV28 | TGTGCCAGCAGTCCCCTAGGCGTGGGGGCTAAGGAACAGCCCCAGCATTTT | CASSPLGVGAKEQPQHF
- | once | TRBJ2-7 | TRBV28 | TGTGCCAGCAGTTCCAGCTGGACAGAGGACTACGAGCAGTACTTC | CASSSSWTEDYEQYF
- | - | TRBJ2-5 | TRBV30 | TGCGCCTGGAGTGTTGCAGAGACCCAGTACTTC | CAWSVAETQYF
- | - | TRBJ2-3 | TRBV7-1 | TGTGCCAGCAGCCAACAGGGCCGCCGCACAGATACGCAGTATTTT | CASSQQGRRTDTQYF